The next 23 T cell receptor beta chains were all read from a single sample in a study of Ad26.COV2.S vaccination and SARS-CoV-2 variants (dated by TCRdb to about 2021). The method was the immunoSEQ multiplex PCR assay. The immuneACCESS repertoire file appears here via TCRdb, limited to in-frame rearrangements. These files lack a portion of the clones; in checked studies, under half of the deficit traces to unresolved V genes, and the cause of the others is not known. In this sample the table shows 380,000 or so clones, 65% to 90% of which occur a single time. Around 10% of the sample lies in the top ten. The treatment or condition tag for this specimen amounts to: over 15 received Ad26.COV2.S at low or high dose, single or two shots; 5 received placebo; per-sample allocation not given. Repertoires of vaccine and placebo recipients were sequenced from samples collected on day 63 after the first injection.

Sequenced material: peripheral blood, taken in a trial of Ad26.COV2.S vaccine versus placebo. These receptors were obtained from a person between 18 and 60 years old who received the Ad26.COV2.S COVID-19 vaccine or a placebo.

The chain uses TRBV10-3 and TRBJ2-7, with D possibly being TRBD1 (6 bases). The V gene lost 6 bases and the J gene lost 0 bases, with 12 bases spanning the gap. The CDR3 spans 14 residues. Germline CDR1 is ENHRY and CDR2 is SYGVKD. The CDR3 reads CAIRSMDSSYEQYF. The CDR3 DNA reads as TGTGCCATCAGGAGTATGGACAGCTCCTACGAGCAGTACTTC.

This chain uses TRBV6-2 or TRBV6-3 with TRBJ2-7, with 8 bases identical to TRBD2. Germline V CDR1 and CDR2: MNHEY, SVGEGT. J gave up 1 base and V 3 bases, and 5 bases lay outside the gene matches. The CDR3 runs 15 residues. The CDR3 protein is CASSYAGGRSYEQYF. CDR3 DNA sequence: TGTGCCAGCAGTTATGCGGGAGGACGTTCCTACGAGCAGTACTTC.

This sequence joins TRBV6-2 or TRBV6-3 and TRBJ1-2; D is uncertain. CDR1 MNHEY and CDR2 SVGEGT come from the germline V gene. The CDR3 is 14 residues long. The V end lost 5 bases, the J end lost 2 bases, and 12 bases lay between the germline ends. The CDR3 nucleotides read TGTGCCAGCAGTACCGAACAGTTCAACTATGGCTACACCTTC. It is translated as CASSTEQFNYGYTF.

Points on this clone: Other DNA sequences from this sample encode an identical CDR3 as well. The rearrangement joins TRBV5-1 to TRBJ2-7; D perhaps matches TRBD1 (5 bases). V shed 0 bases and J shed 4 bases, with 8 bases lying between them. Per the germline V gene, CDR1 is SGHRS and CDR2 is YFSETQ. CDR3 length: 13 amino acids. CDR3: CASSLGQSYEQYF. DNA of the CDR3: TGCGCCAGCAGCTTGGGACAGTCTTACGAGCAGTACTTC. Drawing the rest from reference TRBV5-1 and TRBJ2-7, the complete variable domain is KAGVTQTPRYLIKTRGQQVTLSCSPISGHRSVSWYQQTPGQGLQFLFEYFSETQRNKGNFPGRFSGRQFSNSRSEMNVSTLELGDSALYLCASSLGQSYEQYFGPGTRLTVT.

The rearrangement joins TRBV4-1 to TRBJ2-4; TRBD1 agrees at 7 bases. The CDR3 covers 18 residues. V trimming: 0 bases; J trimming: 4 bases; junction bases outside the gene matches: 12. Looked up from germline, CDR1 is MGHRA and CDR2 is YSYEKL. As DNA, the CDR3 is TGCGCCAGCAGCCAAGATCGACGTCAGACAGGGCTAAAAAACATTCAGTACTTC. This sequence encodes CASSQDRRQTGLKNIQYF.

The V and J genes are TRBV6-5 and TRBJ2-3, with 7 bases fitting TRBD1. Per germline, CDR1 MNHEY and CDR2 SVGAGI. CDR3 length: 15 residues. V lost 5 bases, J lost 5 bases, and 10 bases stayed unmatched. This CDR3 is CASSTRQGGVDTQYF. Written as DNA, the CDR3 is TGTGCCAGCAGTACCCGACAGGGCGGAGTAGATACGCAGTATTTT.

CDR3: CAISSSYEQYF. The CDR3 DNA is TGTGCCATCAGCAGCTCCTACGAGCAGTACTTC. The chain links TRBV10-3 to TRBJ2-7; D is unresolved. This CDR3 contains 11 residues. Germline V gene sequence: CDR1 ENHRY, CDR2 SYGVKD. Trimming pared 6 bases from V and 0 bases from J, leaving 3 bases between.

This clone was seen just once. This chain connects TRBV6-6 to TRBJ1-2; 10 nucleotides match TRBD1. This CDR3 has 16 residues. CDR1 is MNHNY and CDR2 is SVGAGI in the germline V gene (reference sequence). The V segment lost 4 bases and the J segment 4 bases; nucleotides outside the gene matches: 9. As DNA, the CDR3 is TGTGCCAGCAGTTCTGGGACAGGGGTTCGTTTCTATGGCTACACCTTC. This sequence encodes CASSSGTGVRFYGYTF.

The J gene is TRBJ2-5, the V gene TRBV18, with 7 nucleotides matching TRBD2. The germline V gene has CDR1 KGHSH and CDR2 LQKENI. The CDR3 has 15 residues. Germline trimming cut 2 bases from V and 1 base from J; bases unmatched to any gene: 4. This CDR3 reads CASSPGASGQETQYF. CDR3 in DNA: TGTGCCAGCTCACCAGGGGCTAGCGGCCAAGAGACCCAGTACTTC.

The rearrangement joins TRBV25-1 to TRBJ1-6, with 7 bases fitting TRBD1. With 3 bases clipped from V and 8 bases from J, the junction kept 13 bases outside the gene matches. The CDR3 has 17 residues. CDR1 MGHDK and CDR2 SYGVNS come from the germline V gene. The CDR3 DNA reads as TGTGCCAGCAGTGAGTCGGAGACAGGGAGATCGGATTCACCCCTCCACTTT. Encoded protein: CASSESETGRSDSPLHF.

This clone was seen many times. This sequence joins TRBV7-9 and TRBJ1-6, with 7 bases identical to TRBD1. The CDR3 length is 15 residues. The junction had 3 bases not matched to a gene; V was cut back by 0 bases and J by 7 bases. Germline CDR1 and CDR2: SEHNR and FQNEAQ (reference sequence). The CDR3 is CASSLAGGRNSPLHF. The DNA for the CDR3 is TGTGCCAGCAGCTTAGCAGGGGGCAGGAATTCACCCCTCCACTTT.

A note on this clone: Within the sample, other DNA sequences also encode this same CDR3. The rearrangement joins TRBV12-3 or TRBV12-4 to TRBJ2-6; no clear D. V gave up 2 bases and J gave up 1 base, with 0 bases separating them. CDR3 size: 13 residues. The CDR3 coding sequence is TGTGCCAGCAGTTTATCTGGGGCCAACGTCCTGACTTTC. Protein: CASSLSGANVLTF.

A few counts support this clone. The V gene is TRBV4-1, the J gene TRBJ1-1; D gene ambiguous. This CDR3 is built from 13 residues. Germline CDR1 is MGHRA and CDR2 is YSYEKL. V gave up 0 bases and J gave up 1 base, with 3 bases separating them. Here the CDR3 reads CASSQEWNTEAFF. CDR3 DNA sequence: TGCGCCAGCAGCCAAGAGTGGAACACTGAAGCTTTCTTT.

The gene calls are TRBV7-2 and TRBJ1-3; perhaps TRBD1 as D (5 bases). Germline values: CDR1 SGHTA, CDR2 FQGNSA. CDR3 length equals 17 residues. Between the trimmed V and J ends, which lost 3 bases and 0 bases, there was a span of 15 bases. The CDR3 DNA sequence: TGTGCCAGCAGCTTCGGGGGGGTCCGGAGCTCTGGAAACACCATATATTTT. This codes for CASSFGGVRSSGNTIYF. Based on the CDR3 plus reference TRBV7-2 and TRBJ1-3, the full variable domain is GAGVSQSPSNKVTEKGKDVELRCDPISGHTALYWYRQSLGQGLEFLIYFQGNSAPDKSGLPSDRFSAERTGGSVSTLTIQRTQQEDSAVYLCASSFGGVRSSGNTIYFGEGSWLTVV.

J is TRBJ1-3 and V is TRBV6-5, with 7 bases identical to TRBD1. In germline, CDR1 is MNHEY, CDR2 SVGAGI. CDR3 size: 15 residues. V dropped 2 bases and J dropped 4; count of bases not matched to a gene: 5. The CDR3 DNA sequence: TGTGCCAGCAGTTACACGACAGGGCAAGGAAACACCATATATTTT. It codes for CASSYTTGQGNTIYF.

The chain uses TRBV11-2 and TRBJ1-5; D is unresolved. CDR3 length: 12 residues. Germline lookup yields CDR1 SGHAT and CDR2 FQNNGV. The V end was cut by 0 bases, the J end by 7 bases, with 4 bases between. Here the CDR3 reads CASSLEGQPQHF. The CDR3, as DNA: TGTGCCAGCAGCTTAGAAGGCCAGCCCCAGCATTTT.

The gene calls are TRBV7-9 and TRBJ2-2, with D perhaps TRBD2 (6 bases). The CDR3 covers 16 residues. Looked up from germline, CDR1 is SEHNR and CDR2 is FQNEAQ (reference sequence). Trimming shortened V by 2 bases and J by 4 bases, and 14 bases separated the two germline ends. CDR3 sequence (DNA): TGTGCCAGCAGCTTAACCCCGGGAGCGGGCACCGGGGAGCTGTTTTTT. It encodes CASSLTPGAGTGELFF.

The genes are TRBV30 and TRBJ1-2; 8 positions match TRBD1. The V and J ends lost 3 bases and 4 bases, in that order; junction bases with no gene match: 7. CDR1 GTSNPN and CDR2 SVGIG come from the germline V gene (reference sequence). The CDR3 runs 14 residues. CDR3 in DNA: TGTGCCTGGAGCACCGTTCAGGGGGCCTATGGCTACACCTTC. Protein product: CAWSTVQGAYGYTF.

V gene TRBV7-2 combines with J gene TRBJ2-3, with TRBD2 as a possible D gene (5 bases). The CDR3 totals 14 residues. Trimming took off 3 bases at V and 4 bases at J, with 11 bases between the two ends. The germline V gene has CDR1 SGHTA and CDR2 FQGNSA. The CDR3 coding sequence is TGTGCCAGCAGCTTTGAGGGAGTTGCAGATACGCAGTATTTT. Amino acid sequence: CASSFEGVADTQYF.

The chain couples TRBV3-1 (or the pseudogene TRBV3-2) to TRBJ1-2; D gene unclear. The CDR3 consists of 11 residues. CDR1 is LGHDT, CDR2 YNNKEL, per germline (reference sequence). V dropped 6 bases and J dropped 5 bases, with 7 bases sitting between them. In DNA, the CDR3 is TGTGCCAGCAGTACAGAATATGGCTACACCTTC. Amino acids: CASSTEYGYTF.

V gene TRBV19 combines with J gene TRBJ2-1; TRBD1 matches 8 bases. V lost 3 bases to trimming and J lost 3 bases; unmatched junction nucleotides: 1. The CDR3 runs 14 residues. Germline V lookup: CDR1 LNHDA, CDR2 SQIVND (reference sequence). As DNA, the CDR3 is TGTGCCAGTAGTATCGGGACAGGCTACAATGAGCAGTTCTTC. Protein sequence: CASSIGTGYNEQFF.

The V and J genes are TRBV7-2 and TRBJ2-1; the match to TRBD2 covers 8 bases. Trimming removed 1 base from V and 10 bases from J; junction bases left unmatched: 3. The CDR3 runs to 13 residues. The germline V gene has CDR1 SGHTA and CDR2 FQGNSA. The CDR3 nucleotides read TGTGCCAGCAGCTTAGTCGGCGGGAGGGAGCAGTTCTTC. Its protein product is CASSLVGGREQFF.

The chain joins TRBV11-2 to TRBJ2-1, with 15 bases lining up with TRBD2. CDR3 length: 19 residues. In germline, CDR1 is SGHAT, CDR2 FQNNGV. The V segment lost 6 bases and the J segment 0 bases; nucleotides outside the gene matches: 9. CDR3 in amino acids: CASRSPGTSGRSSYNEQFF. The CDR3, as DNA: TGTGCCAGCAGGTCCCCTGGGACTAGCGGGAGGAGCTCCTACAATGAGCAGTTCTTC.